Sequencing of this TCR beta chain was carried out in a study of STAT5B mutations in CD4+ large granular lymphocyte leukemia. Germline values: CDR1 SGHRS, CDR2 YFSETQ. This CDR3 has 14 residues. V lost 2 bases to trimming and J lost 4 bases, with 12 bases between them. This clone has just a few counts. Assay used: immunoSEQ multiplex PCR; TCRdb lists only in-frame clones, some missing. This sample has more than 20,000 clones, with 70% to 80% found just once. Sequenced: CD4+ T cells from blood buffy coats. The chain recombines TRBV5-1 with TRBJ1-2; possible D gene TRBD1, 5 bases. This TCR came from a human donor in good health. The CDR3 nucleotides read TGCGCCAGCAGCTTTGAGGGGAATAGCTATGGCTACACCTTC. The encoded protein is CASSFEGNSYGYTF.